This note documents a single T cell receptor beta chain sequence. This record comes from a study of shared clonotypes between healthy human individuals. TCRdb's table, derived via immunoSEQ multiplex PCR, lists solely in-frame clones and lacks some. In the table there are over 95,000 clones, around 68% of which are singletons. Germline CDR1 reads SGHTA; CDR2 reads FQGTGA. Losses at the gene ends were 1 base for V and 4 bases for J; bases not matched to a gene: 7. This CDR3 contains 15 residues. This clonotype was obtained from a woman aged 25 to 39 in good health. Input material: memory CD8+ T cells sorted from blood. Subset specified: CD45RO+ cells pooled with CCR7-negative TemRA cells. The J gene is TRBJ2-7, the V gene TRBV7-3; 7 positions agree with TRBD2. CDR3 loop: CASSLRAGVGYEQYF. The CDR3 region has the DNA TGTGCCAGCAGCTTAAGGGCGGGAGTTGGGTACGAGCAGTACTTC.